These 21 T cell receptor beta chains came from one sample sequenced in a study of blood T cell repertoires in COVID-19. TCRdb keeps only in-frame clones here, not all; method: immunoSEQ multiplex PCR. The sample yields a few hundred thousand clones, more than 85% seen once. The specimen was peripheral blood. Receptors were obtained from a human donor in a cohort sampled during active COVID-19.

The CDR3 loop reads CASSEGMGRDEQFF. For the CDR3, the DNA is TGTGCCAGCAGTGAGGGGATGGGGAGGGATGAGCAGTTCTTC. V and J are TRBV6-4 and TRBJ2-1, with TRBD2 matching 7 bases. V shed 3 bases and J 8 bases; nucleotides not matched to a gene: 7. The CDR3 length is 14 residues. From germline, CDR1 is MRHNA and CDR2 SNTAGT.

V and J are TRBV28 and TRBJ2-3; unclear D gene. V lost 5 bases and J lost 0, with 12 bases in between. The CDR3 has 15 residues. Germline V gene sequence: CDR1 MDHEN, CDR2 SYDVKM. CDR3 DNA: TGTGCCAGCAGTCCCCGGTGGGCTAGCACAGATACGCAGTATTTT. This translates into CASSPRWASTDTQYF.

The CDR3 DNA reads TGTGCCAGCAACCCCCAGGGGGTGGGTACTGAAGCTTTCTTT. It is translated as CASNPQGVGTEAFF. The J gene is TRBJ1-1, the V gene TRBV7-2; the match to TRBD1 covers 7 bases. The germline CDR1 and CDR2 sequences are SGHTA and FQGNSA. Trimming removed 7 bases from V and 5 bases from J; junction bases left unmatched: 10. The CDR3 covers 14 residues.

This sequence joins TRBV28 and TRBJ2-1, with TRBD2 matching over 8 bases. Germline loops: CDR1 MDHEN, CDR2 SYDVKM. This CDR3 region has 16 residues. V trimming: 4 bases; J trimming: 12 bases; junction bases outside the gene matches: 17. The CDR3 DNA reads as TGTGCCAGCAGTTCCCCGGGGGGGACCTTCTCGATGTGGCAGTTCTTC. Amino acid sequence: CASSSPGGTFSMWQFF. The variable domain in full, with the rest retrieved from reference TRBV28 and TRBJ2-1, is DVKVTQSSRYLVKRTGEKVFLECVQDMDHENMFWYRQDPGLGLRLIYFSYDVKMKEKGDIPEGYSVSREKKERFSLILESASTNQTSMYLCASSSPGGTFSMWQFFGPGTRLTVL.

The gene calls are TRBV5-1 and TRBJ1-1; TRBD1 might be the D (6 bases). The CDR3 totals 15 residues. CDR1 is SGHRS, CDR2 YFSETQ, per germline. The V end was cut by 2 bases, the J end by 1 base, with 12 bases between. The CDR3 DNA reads TGCGCCAGCAGCTTACAGGGTCGGGGGAACACTGAAGCTTTCTTT. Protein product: CASSLQGRGNTEAFF.

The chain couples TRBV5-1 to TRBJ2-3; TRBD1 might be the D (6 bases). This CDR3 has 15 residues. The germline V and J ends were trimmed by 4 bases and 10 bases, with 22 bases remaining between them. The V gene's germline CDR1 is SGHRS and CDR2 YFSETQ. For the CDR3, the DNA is TGCGCCAGCAGCGAGAGATCAGGGGATAGCGCTTCGCAGTATTTT. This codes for CASSERSGDSASQYF. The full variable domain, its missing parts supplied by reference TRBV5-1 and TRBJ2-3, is KAGVTQTPRYLIKTRGQQVTLSCSPISGHRSVSWYQQTPGQGLQFLFEYFSETQRNKGNFPGRFSGRQFSNSRSEMNVSTLELGDSALYLCASSERSGDSASQYFGPGTRLTVL.

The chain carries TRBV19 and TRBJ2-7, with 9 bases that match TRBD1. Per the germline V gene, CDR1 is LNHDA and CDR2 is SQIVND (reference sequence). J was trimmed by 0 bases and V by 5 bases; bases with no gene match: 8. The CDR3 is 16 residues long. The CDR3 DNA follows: TGTGCCAGTAGTCCAACGGACAGGGGAGGCTCCTACGAGCAGTACTTC. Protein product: CASSPTDRGGSYEQYF.

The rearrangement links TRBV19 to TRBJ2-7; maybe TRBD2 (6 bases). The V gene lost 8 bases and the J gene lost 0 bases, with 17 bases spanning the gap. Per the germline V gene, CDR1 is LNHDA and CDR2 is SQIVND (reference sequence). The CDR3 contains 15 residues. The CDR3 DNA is TGTGCCAGTCGTGGTAGCGGCCGCAGCTCCTACGAGCAGTACTTC. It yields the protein CASRGSGRSSYEQYF.

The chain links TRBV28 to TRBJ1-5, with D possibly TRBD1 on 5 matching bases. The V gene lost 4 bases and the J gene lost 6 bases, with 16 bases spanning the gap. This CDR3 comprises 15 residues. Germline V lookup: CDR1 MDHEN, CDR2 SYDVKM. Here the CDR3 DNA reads TGTGCCAGCAGTTCCCCAGAGGGGAGGACTCAGCCCCAGCATTTT. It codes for CASSSPEGRTQPQHF.

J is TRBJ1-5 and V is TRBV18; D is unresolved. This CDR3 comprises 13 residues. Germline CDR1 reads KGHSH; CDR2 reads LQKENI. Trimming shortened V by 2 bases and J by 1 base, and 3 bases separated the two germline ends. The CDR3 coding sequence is TGTGCCAGCTCACCATTAAGCAATCAGCCCCAGCATTTT. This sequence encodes CASSPLSNQPQHF. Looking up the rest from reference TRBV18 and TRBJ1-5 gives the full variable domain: NAGVMQNPRHLVRRRGQEARLRCSPMKGHSHVYWYRQLPEEGLKFMVYLQKENIIDESGMPKERFSAEFPKEGPSILRIQQVVRGDSAAYFCASSPLSNQPQHFGDGTRLSIL.

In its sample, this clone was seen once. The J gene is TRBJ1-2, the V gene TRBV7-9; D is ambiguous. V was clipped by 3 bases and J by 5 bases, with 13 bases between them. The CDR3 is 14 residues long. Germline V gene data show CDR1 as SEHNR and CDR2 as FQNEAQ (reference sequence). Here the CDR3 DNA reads TGTGCCAGCAGCTTGGGAGATCTTGGGTATGGCTACACCTTC. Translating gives CASSLGDLGYGYTF.

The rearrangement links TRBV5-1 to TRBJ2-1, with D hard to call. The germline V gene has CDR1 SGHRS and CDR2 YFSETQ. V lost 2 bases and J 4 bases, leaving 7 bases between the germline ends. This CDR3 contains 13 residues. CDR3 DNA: TGCGCCAGCAGCTTAGCATATTACAATGAGCAGTTCTTC. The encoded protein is CASSLAYYNEQFF.

The CDR3 reads CASSPTGTGYGYTF. The CDR3 nucleotides read TGTGCCAGCAGCCCAACCGGGACAGGGTACGGCTACACCTTC. The rearrangement joins TRBV5-4 to TRBJ1-2; 9 bases are shared with TRBD1. The CDR3 covers 14 residues. Germline values: CDR1 SGHNT, CDR2 YYREEE (reference sequence). V trimming: 4 bases; J trimming: 8 bases; junction bases outside the gene matches: 9.

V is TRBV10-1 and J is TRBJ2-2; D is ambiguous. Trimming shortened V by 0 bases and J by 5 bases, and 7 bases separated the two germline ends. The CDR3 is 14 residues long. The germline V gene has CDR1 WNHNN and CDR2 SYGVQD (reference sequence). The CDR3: CASSESAETGELFF. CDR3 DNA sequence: TGCGCCAGCAGTGAGTCGGCGGAAACCGGGGAGCTGTTTTTT.

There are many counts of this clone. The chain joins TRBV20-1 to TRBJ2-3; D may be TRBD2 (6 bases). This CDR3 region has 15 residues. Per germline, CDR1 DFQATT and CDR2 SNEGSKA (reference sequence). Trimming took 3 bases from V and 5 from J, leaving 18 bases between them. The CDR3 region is CSASSSSGEKDTQYF. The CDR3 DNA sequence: TGCAGTGCTAGTAGTAGTAGCGGTGAAAAAGATACGCAGTATTTT.

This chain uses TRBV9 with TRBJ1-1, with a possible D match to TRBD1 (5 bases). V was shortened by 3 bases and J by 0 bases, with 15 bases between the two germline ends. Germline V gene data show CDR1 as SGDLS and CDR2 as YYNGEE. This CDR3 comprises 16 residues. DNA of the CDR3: TGTGCCAGCAGCGCAATGGGACTGTCCATGAACACTGAAGCTTTCTTT. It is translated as CASSAMGLSMNTEAFF.

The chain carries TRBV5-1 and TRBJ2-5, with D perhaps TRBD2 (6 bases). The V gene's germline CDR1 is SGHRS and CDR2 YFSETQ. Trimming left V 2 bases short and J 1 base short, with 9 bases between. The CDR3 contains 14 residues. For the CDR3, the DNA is TGCGCCAGCAGCTTCGGCGGGATCCAAGAGACCCAGTACTTC. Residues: CASSFGGIQETQYF.

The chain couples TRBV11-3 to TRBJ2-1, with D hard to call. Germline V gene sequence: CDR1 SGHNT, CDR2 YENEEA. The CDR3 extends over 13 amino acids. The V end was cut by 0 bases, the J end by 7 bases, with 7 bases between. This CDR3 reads CASSLDLFNEQFF. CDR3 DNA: TGTGCCAGCAGCTTAGATCTCTTTAATGAGCAGTTCTTC.

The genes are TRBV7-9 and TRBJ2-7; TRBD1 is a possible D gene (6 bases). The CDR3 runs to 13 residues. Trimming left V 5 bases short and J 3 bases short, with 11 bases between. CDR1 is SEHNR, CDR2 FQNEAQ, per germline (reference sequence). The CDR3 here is CASSLAGVYEQYF. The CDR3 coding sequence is TGTGCCAGCAGCCTGGCAGGGGTCTACGAGCAGTACTTC.

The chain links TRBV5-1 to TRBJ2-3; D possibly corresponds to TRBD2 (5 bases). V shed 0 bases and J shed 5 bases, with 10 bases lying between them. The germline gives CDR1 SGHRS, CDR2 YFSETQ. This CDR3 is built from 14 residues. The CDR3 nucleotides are TGCGCCAGCAGCTTGGGGGGAGTGGGAGATACGCAGTATTTT. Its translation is CASSLGGVGDTQYF.

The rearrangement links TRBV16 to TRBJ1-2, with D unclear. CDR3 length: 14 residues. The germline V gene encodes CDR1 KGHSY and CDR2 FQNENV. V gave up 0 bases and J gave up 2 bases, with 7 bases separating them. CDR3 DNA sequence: TGTGCCAGCAGCCAATCGGGCGTAAACTATGGCTACACCTTC. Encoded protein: CASSQSGVNYGYTF.